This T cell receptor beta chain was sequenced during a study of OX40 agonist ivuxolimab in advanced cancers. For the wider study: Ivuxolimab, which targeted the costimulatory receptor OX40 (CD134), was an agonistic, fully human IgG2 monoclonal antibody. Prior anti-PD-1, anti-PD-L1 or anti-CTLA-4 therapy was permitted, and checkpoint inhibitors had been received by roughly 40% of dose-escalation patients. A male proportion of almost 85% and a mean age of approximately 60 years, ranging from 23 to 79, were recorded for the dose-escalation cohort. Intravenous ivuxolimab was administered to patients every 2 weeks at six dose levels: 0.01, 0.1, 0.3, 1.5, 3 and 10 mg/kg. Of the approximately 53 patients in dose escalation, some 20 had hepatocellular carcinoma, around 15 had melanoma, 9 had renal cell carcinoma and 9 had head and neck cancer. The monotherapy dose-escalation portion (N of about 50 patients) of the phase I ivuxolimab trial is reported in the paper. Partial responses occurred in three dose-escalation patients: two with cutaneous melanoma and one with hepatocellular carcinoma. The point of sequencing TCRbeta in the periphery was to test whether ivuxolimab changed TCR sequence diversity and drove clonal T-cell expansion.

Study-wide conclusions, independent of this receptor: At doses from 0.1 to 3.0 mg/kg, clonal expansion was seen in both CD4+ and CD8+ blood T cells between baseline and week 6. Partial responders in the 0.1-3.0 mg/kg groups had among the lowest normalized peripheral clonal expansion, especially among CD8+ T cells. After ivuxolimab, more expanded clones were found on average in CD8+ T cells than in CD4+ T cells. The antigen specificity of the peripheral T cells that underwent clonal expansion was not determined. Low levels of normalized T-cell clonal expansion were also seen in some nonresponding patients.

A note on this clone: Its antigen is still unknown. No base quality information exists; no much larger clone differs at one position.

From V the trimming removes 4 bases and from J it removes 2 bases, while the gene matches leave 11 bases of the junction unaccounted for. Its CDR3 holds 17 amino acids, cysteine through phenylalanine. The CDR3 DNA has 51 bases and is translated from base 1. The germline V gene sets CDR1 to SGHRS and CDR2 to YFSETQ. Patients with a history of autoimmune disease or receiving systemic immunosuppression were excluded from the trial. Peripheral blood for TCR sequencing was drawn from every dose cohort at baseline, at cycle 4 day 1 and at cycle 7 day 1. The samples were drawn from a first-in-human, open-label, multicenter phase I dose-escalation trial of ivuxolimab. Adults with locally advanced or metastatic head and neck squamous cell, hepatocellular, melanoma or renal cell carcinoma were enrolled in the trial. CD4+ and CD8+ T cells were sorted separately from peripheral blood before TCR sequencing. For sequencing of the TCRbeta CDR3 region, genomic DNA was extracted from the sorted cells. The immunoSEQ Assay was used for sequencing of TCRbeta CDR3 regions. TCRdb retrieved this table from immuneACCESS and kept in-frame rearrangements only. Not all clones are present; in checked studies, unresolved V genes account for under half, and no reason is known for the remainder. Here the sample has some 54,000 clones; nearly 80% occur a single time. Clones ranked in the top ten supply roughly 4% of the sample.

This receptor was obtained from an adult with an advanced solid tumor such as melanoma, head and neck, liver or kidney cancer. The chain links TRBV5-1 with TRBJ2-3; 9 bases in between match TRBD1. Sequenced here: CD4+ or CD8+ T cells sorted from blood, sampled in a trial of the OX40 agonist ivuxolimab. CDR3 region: CASSLTIGQGNTDTQYF. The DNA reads TGCGCCAGCAGCCTAACGATTGGACAGGGGAACACAGATACGCAGTATTTT.